The T cell receptor beta chain under discussion was sequenced for a study of response to subunit inactivated influenza vaccine. TCRdb re-called the RT-PCR reads through MiXCR, storing one row per CDR3 protein. Here the sample spans 530,000 or so distinct CDR3 sequences, 11% to 15% being singletons. General study findings and limits: There was a suggestion from the authors that each seasonal influenza vaccination recruits few new T cells.

This clonotype has a single count. Antigen specificity is unknown. CDR1 and CDR2 (germline): DFQATT, SNEGSKA (reference sequence). The CDR3 totals 14 residues. Trimming removed 5 bases from V and 2 bases from J, with 15 bases in between. The sample was PBMCs from blood, taken approximately 12 days after vaccination. The origin of this receptor is a man aged 50 or older who received an inactivated influenza vaccine. The chain links TRBV20-1 to TRBJ1-2; tentative D call: TRBD1 (6 bases). CDR3 DNA sequence: TGCAGTGCTCCCAGGGGCCTTTACAACTATGGCTACACCTTC. It specifies CSAPRGLYNYGYTF.